This T cell receptor beta chain was found in a study of T-cell reconstitution after alpha-beta-depleted transplantation in children. Study findings and constraints: By about two months after transplant, alpha-beta T cells reportedly arose from several hundred graft clones that had expanded. Surviving recipient T cells and thymic progenitors produced the high day-60 TCRbeta diversity seen in some patients.

Germline loops: CDR1 SGHVS, CDR2 FQNEAQ. CDR3 size: 13 residues. V lost 6 bases to trimming and J lost 0 bases, with 8 bases between them. This clonotype was detected a few times. Its cognate antigen is unknown. Using unique molecular identifiers, the investigators prepared the TCRbeta library. TCRdb itself ran the PCR reads through MiXCR, one entry per CDR3 protein. The sample contains about 300,000 distinct CDR3 sequences, 10% of which appear only once. V is TRBV7-8 and J is TRBJ1-1; weak D call: TRBD1 (5 bases). Sample: PBMCs, taken before TCRalphabeta/CD19-depleted stem cell transplant. The receptor's source is a boy less than two years old with acute myeloid leukemia, due to receive a stem cell transplant. This CDR3 reads CASRLQVNTEAFF. CDR3 in DNA: TGTGCCAGCAGACTACAGGTGAACACTGAAGCTTTCTTT.